Below, 9 T cell receptor beta chains from the same sample are listed, as sequenced in a study of neurological immune-mediated disorders. Each CDR3 protein gets one entry after TCRdb re-called the 5' RACE reads with MiXCR. The data hold about 82,000 distinct CDR3 sequences, with roughly 2.6% observed a single time. The sequencing sample was made of PBMCs. These receptors were collected from a woman under 40 with multiple sclerosis.

This clonotype was seen at least ten times. This chain joins TRBV7-9 and TRBJ1-1; no firm D call. Germline lookup yields CDR1 SEHNR and CDR2 FQNEAQ (reference sequence). V dropped 11 bases and J dropped 0 bases, with 13 bases sitting between them. The CDR3 extends over 13 amino acids. In DNA form, the CDR3 reads TGTGCCTCCGGTAGGGAAGTGAACACTGAAGCTTTCTTT. Translation: CASGREVNTEAFF.

This clonotype was found many times. This chain joins TRBV12-3 or TRBV12-4 and TRBJ1-1; D gene unclear. Trimming cost V 7 bases and J 2 bases, with 14 bases left between them. The CDR3 covers 14 residues. Written as DNA, the CDR3 is TGTGCCAGCACCCGGATGGTGGTTAACACTGAAGCTTTCTTT. Translated, it gives CASTRMVVNTEAFF.

This clonotype was counted ten times or more. The chain links TRBV5-6 to TRBJ2-2; D call uncertain. CDR1 and CDR2 from the germline V gene are SGHDT and YYEEEE. V lost 1 base to trimming and J lost 6 bases, with 4 bases between them. There are 12 residues in the CDR3. In nucleotides, the CDR3 is TGTGCCAGCAGCTTGATCGCCGGGGAGCTGTTTTTT. Its protein product is CASSLIAGELFF.

This clonotype was found many times. This chain links TRBV13 with TRBJ2-3; D may correspond to TRBD1 or TRBD2 (5 bases each). The germline gives CDR1 PRHDT, CDR2 FYEKMQ (reference sequence). With 0 bases removed from V and 4 bases from J, the gap between germline ends came to 11 bases. CDR3 length: 15 amino acids. CDR3 sequence reads: CASSLGGPRADTQYF. The CDR3 DNA reads TGTGCCAGCAGCTTAGGGGGACCCCGCGCAGATACGCAGTATTTT.

This clonotype has at least ten counts. V gene TRBV6-2 or TRBV6-3 combines with J gene TRBJ2-1; TRBD2 matches at 9 bases. This CDR3 is 17 amino acids long. The J segment lost 4 bases and the V segment lost 0 bases, leaving 7 bases of the junction unmatched. CDR1 and CDR2 from the germline V gene are MNHEY and SVGEGT. CDR3 sequence: CASSYSFSSGGYNEQFF. The CDR3 DNA reads TGTGCCAGCAGTTACTCGTTCAGCAGCGGGGGGTACAATGAGCAGTTCTTC.

A few counts support this clonotype. V and J are TRBV7-2 and TRBJ2-7; tentative D call: TRBD2 (6 bases). V was cut by 5 bases and J by 6 bases, with 20 bases left in between. The CDR3 has 15 amino acids. From germline, CDR1 is SGHTA and CDR2 FQGNSA. The CDR3 spells CASSVAYGGGVEQYF. CDR3 nucleotides: TGTGCCAGCAGCGTTGCCTACGGGGGAGGAGTCGAGCAGTACTTC.

This clonotype was recorded a few times. This rearrangement joins TRBV20-1 to TRBJ2-5; a weak D match, TRBD1 (6 bases). Per germline, CDR1 DFQATT and CDR2 SNEGSKA (reference sequence). Deletions cut 4 bases from V and 1 base from J, with 13 bases between. The CDR3 runs 14 residues. CDR3 bases: TGCAGTGCTACTAGGACAGTCATCCAAGAGACCCAGTACTTC. Its protein is CSATRTVIQETQYF.

This clonotype was counted many times. The V call is TRBV6-5, the J call TRBJ2-3; D unresolved. Germline V gene data show CDR1 as MNHEY and CDR2 as SVGAGI. Trimming pared 2 bases from V and 0 bases from J, leaving 3 bases between. The CDR3 contains 13 residues. CDR3 in DNA: TGTGCCAGCAGTTACGCTAGCACAGATACGCAGTATTTT. Amino acid sequence: CASSYASTDTQYF.

In its sample, this clonotype was seen many times. This chain connects TRBV12-3 or TRBV12-4 to TRBJ1-1, with TRBD1 matching over 8 bases. CDR3 length equals 14 residues. J lost 1 base, V lost 6 bases, and 4 bases had no gene match. CDR3 sequence (DNA): TGTGCCAGCAGCTGGGGACAGGAGAACACTGAAGCTTTCTTT. The encoded protein is CASSWGQENTEAFF.